A single sample gave rise to the 18 T cell receptor beta chains below, sequenced in a study of cytomegalovirus exposure and HLA in healthy donors. 60 Vbeta and 13 Jbeta primers were used in PCR. Sequenced by immunoSEQ multiplex PCR; TCRdb stores in-frame clones only, minus some. This table holds about 110,000 clones, about four fifths found once. The sequenced sample consisted of PBMCs. The source of these receptors is a man younger than 45 in good health and CMV-seropositive.

The V gene is TRBV6-5, the J gene TRBJ1-5; possible D gene TRBD1, 5 bases. Between the trimmed V and J ends, which lost 5 bases and 4 bases, there was a span of 9 bases. The CDR3 length is 13 residues. Germline CDR1 is MNHEY and CDR2 is SVGAGI. CDR3 in DNA: TGTGCCAGCAGTCCCGACAGTAATCAGCCCCAGCATTTT. It encodes CASSPDSNQPQHF.

The genes are TRBV12-1 and TRBJ2-7; TRBD2 is the table's D call and was not checked against the DNA. TRBV12-1 is assigned pseudogene status. The CDR3 is 16 amino acids. CDR3 bases: TGTGCCAGCAGCTTTTATGGGGCTAGCGGGAACTACGAGCAGTACGTC. It encodes CASSFYGASGNYEQYV.

The chain joins TRBV5-4 to TRBJ2-5; 14 bases align to TRBD2. J lost 3 bases, V lost 2 bases, and 9 bases had no gene match. The CDR3 is 18 residues long. The germline gives CDR1 SGHNT, CDR2 YYREEE (reference sequence). The CDR3 is CASSFGGAGLAGEETQYF. The CDR3 nucleotides read TGTGCCAGCAGCTTCGGGGGGGCGGGACTAGCGGGAGAAGAGACCCAGTACTTC.

The chain is built from TRBV2 and TRBJ2-3, with TRBD2 identical over 9 bases. Germline CDR1 SNHLY, CDR2 FYNNEI. V gave up 7 bases and J gave up 6 bases; unmatched junction bases: 11. There are 15 residues in the CDR3. CDR3 in amino acids: CASKRGAGGGDTQYF. The CDR3 region has the DNA TGTGCCAGCAAGCGGGGGGCCGGAGGAGGTGATACGCAGTATTTT. Full variable domain (outside the CDR3, taken from reference TRBV2 and TRBJ2-3): EPEVTQTPSHQVTQMGQEVILRCVPISNHLYFYWYRQILGQKVEFLVSFYNNEISEKSEIFDDQFSVERPDGSNFTLKIRSTKLEDSAMYFCASKRGAGGGDTQYFGPGTRLTVL.

The genes are TRBV5-5 and TRBJ2-5, with TRBD1 as a possible D gene (5 bases). The CDR3 contains 16 residues. The V end was cut by 1 base, the J end by 3 bases, with 16 bases between. The germline gives CDR1 SGHKS, CDR2 YYEKEE (reference sequence). The CDR3 protein is CASSLLGQKYEETQYF. In DNA, the CDR3 is TGTGCCAGCAGCTTGTTGGGGCAGAAGTACGAAGAGACCCAGTACTTC.

The chain employs TRBV28 and TRBJ1-6; perhaps TRBD1 as D (5 bases). This CDR3 has 15 amino acids. Looked up from germline, CDR1 is MDHEN and CDR2 is SYDVKM. The V and J ends lost 2 bases and 13 bases respectively, with 18 bases between them. The chain's CDR3 is CASSLGRDLLGPLHF. DNA of the CDR3: TGTGCCAGCAGTTTAGGCAGGGATCTTTTGGGCCCCCTCCACTTT.

This clone occurred once. The chain has TRBV19 and TRBJ2-2; 7 nucleotides line up with TRBD1. With 6 bases clipped from V and 6 bases from J, the junction kept 4 bases outside the gene matches. Per germline, CDR1 LNHDA and CDR2 SQIVND (reference sequence). The CDR3 sequence is 13 residues long. DNA of the CDR3: TGTGCCAGTAGGACAGGGTCGGCCGGGGAGCTGTTTTTT. As protein: CASRTGSAGELFF. The full variable domain, rest sourced from reference TRBV19 and TRBJ2-2, is DGGITQSPKYLFRKEGQNVTLSCEQNLNHDAMYWYRQDPGQGLRLIYYSQIVNDFQKGDIAEGYSVSREKKESFPLTVTSAQKNPTAFYLCASRTGSAGELFFGEGSRLTVL.

CDR3 protein: CASSPPWGANYGYTF. For the CDR3, the DNA is TGTGCCAGCAGCCCACCATGGGGAGCTAACTATGGCTACACCTTC. This chain links TRBV25-1 with TRBJ1-2, with D hard to call. Germline V lookup: CDR1 MGHDK, CDR2 SYGVNS. This CDR3 is 15 amino acids long. V lost 6 bases and J 0 bases, leaving 14 bases between the germline ends.

The CDR3 DNA follows: TGTGCCAGCAGTGAAGTTCCGCGGGGCTACACCTTC. Its protein is CASSEVPRGYTF. The chain uses TRBV2 and TRBJ1-2; the D is unclear. CDR1 SNHLY and CDR2 FYNNEI come from the germline V gene. The length of the CDR3 is 12 residues. Trimming stripped 1 base from V and 8 bases from J, with 8 bases between.

The rearrangement joins TRBV15 to TRBJ2-6, with TRBD1 as a possible D gene (5 bases). The ends were cut back, 5 bases at V and 1 base at J, with 12 bases in the middle. Germline CDR1 LNHNV, CDR2 YYDKDF (reference sequence). The length of the CDR3 is 16 residues. CDR3 residues: CATSPAQGSGANVLTF. Here the CDR3 DNA reads TGTGCCACCAGCCCCGCCCAGGGTTCTGGGGCCAACGTCCTGACTTTC.

The J gene is TRBJ2-2, the V gene TRBV15; D might be TRBD1 (6 bases). The CDR3 contains 15 residues. The germline V gene encodes CDR1 LNHNV and CDR2 YYDKDF (reference sequence). The V end lost 5 bases, the J end lost 5 bases, and 15 bases lay between the germline ends. CDR3 sequence (DNA): TGTGCCACCAGCCAGGGGAATTCGAGGACCGGGGAGCTGTTTTTT. Its protein is CATSQGNSRTGELFF.

The J gene is TRBJ2-2, the V gene TRBV4-1, with D tentatively TRBD1 (5 bases). Germline-derived CDR1 and CDR2 are MGHRA and YSYEKL. The CDR3 covers 13 residues. V was pared by 7 bases and J by 7 bases, with 13 bases between. In nucleotides, the CDR3 is TGCGCCAGCAAGAACGCAGGGTTCGGGGAGCTGTTTTTT. It codes for CASKNAGFGELFF.

The rearrangement joins TRBV5-1 to TRBJ2-3; 7 positions match TRBD1. Germline V gene lookup returns CDR1 SGHRS and CDR2 YFSETQ. The junction had 7 bases not matched to a gene; V was cut back by 0 bases and J by 9 bases. The CDR3 is 14 amino acids. The chain's CDR3 is CASSLGRGRSTQYF. CDR3 nucleotide sequence: TGCGCCAGCAGCTTGGGAAGGGGGCGCAGCACGCAGTATTTT.

V is TRBV7-9 and J is TRBJ2-5; 9 bases line up with TRBD1. Germline V gives CDR1 SEHNR, CDR2 FQNEAQ (reference sequence). The V and J ends lost 3 bases and 7 bases, in that order; junction bases with no gene match: 12. The CDR3 spans 16 residues. The DNA of the CDR3 is TGTGCCAGCAGCTTTACCGGGACAGGGAATAGGCGGACCCAGTACTTC. This translates into CASSFTGTGNRRTQYF.

This chain connects TRBV5-4 to TRBJ2-7, with D perhaps matching TRBD1 (6 bases). The V gene lost 2 bases and the J gene lost 2 bases, with 11 bases spanning the gap. There are 14 residues in the CDR3. Per the germline V gene, CDR1 is SGHNT and CDR2 is YYREEE (reference sequence). CDR3: CASSFRDITYEQYF. In nucleotides, the CDR3 is TGTGCCAGCAGCTTCCGGGACATAACCTACGAGCAGTACTTC.

This chain links TRBV6-5 with TRBJ1-6; tentatively, D is TRBD1 (5 bases). The germline gives CDR1 MNHEY, CDR2 SVGAGI. The CDR3 has 15 amino acids. V gave up 2 bases and J gave up 14 bases, with 19 bases separating them. The CDR3 region has the DNA TGTGCCAGCAGTTACCTCGACAGCCCCAGGATAGCCCTCCACTTT. As protein: CASSYLDSPRIALHF.

About this clone: The same CDR3 arises from other DNA sequences in this sample as well. The chain combines TRBV19 with TRBJ1-1; 7 bases are shared with TRBD1. CDR3 size: 14 residues. V lost 4 bases to trimming and J lost 0 bases; unmatched junction nucleotides: 2. Germline V lookup: CDR1 LNHDA, CDR2 SQIVND (reference sequence). The chain's CDR3 is CASSTDRVNTEAFF. The CDR3 nucleotides are TGTGCCAGTAGTACCGACAGGGTGAACACTGAAGCTTTCTTT.

V and J are TRBV9 and TRBJ2-1; 8 positions agree with TRBD2. CDR1 is SGDLS and CDR2 is YYNGEE in the germline V gene. This CDR3 is 15 amino acids long. V lost 0 bases to trimming and J lost 7 bases; unmatched junction nucleotides: 6. CDR3 sequence reads: CASSVGSGSWNEQFF. CDR3 coding DNA: TGTGCCAGCAGCGTAGGAAGCGGGAGTTGGAATGAGCAGTTCTTC.